Following are 26 T cell receptor beta chains from one sample sequenced in a study of cytomegalovirus exposure and HLA in healthy donors. PCR used 60 Vbeta primers and 13 Jbeta primers. Method: immunoSEQ multiplex PCR; TCRdb's copy keeps in-frame clones and lacks some. The listing records 70,000 to 75,000 clones. Sequencing was carried out using PBMCs. The receptor set was obtained from a female donor in good health and CMV-seropositive.

The chain employs TRBV6-1 and TRBJ1-5, with unresolved D. The germline gives CDR1 MNHNS, CDR2 SASEGT. The CDR3 is made up of 14 amino acids. V lost 7 bases, J lost 4 bases, and 14 bases lay in between. The CDR3 coding sequence is TGTGCCAGCACCCCATTCGGCGGGAATCAGCCCCAGCATTTT. Translating gives CASTPFGGNQPQHF.

CDR3 coding DNA: TGTGCCAGCTCACCGTCGGGAAAGGGCACTAACTATGGCTACACCTTC. Its translation is CASSPSGKGTNYGYTF. The V call is TRBV18, the J call TRBJ1-2, with D uncertain. Trimming shortened V by 3 bases and J by 0 bases, and 14 bases separated the two germline ends. The CDR3 has 16 residues. Germline CDR1 and CDR2: KGHSH and LQKENI.

CDR3 nucleotide sequence: TGTGCCAGCTCACCACAGGGACAGGGGGTCACGGTGGGAGACTATGGCTACACCTTC. It translates to CASSPQGQGVTVGDYGYTF. This chain connects TRBV18 to TRBJ1-2; 11 nucleotides match TRBD1. Unmatched junction bases numbered 13, after V lost 1 base and J lost 3 bases. CDR1 and CDR2 (germline): KGHSH, LQKENI. The CDR3 has 19 amino acids.

The V call is TRBV11-2, the J call TRBJ2-7; 9 nucleotides line up with TRBD1. The CDR3 length is 15 residues. Germline lookup yields CDR1 SGHAT and CDR2 FQNNGV. V gave up 1 base and J gave up 5 bases; unmatched junction bases: 6. In nucleotides, the CDR3 is TGTGCCAGCAGCTTAGGACCGACAGGGGGACACGAGCAGTACTTC. This encodes CASSLGPTGGHEQYF. Drawing the rest from reference TRBV11-2 and TRBJ2-7, the complete variable domain is EAGVAQSPRYKIIEKRQSVAFWCNPISGHATLYWYQQILGQGPKLLIQFQNNGVVDDSQLPKDRFSAERLKGVDSTLKIQPAKLEDSAVYLCASSLGPTGGHEQYFGPGTRLTVT.

This sequence joins TRBV6-5 and TRBJ1-3; the D is unclear. The germline V gene encodes CDR1 MNHEY and CDR2 SVGAGI. Between the trimmed V and J ends, which lost 6 bases and 0 bases, there was a span of 12 bases. The CDR3 is 15 amino acids. CDR3 in amino acids: CASSRQYRSGNTIYF. The DNA for the CDR3 is TGTGCCAGCAGCCGTCAGTATCGCTCTGGAAACACCATATATTTT.

This sequence joins TRBV18 and TRBJ1-6; TRBD1 aligns across 7 bases. Germline CDR1 KGHSH, CDR2 LQKENI. Unmatched junction bases numbered 1, after V lost 0 bases and J lost 5 bases. CDR3 length: 15 amino acids. CDR3: CASSPPRGNNSPLHF. CDR3 in DNA: TGTGCCAGCTCACCACCCAGGGGGAATAATTCACCCCTCCACTTT.

The chain links TRBV6-5 to TRBJ2-1; weak D call: TRBD2 (6 bases). Trimming stripped 6 bases from V and 9 bases from J, with 18 bases between. The CDR3 length is 14 residues. The V gene's germline CDR1 is MNHEY and CDR2 SVGAGI. The CDR3: CASSSDGGNGEQFF. Written as DNA, the CDR3 is TGTGCCAGCAGCAGCGACGGAGGGAACGGTGAGCAGTTCTTC.

The J gene is TRBJ2-5, the V gene TRBV11-2; 8 nucleotides agree with TRBD2. The V gene end was trimmed by 5 bases and the J gene end by 4 bases; junction bases not matched to a gene: 6. The CDR3 has 14 residues. Germline assignment: CDR1 SGHAT and CDR2 FQNNGV. The CDR3 loop reads CASSPAAGVETQYF. In DNA, the CDR3 is TGTGCCAGCAGCCCGGCAGCGGGAGTAGAGACCCAGTACTTC.

The gene calls are TRBV6-5 and TRBJ1-2; D is possibly TRBD1 (6 bases). Looked up from germline, CDR1 is MNHEY and CDR2 is SVGAGI. CDR3 length: 15 amino acids. Between the trimmed V and J ends, which lost 6 bases and 7 bases, there was a span of 21 bases. The CDR3 sequence is CASRPSGRGVSGYTF. The CDR3 DNA follows: TGTGCCAGCAGACCCTCCGGCAGGGGAGTGAGTGGCTACACCTTC.

In the case of this clone: Sequence at one end of the junction differs from germline and may be a read error. The chain uses TRBV2 and TRBJ1-2; D uncertain. This CDR3 has 12 residues. Looked up from germline, CDR1 is SNHLY and CDR2 is FYNNEI. CDR3 residues: CAGSVEGYGYTF. CDR3 nucleotides: TGTGCCGGCAGCGTTGAGGGATATGGCTACACCTTC.

The chain employs TRBV19 and TRBJ2-3; TRBD1 matches at 9 bases. This CDR3 comprises 15 residues. The V gene's germline CDR1 is LNHDA and CDR2 SQIVND (reference sequence). Trimming at V came to 2 bases and at J to 7 bases, leaving 7 bases not matched to a gene. The CDR3 bases are TGTGCCAGTAGTATATGGCGGACAGGGGAAAATACGCAGTATTTT. Its translation is CASSIWRTGENTQYF. Complete variable domain (other parts from reference TRBV19 and TRBJ2-3): DGGITQSPKYLFRKEGQNVTLSCEQNLNHDAMYWYRQDPGQGLRLIYYSQIVNDFQKGDIAEGYSVSREKKESFPLTVTSAQKNPTAFYLCASSIWRTGENTQYFGPGTRLTVL.

The chain uses TRBV9 and TRBJ2-3, with D perhaps TRBD2 (5 bases). Germline V gene lookup returns CDR1 SGDLS and CDR2 YYNGEE. The CDR3 is made up of 14 amino acids. Trimming pared 0 bases from V and 5 bases from J, leaving 10 bases between. DNA for the CDR3: TGTGCCAGCAGCGTAGTTTCGGGGTTAGATACGCAGTATTTT. Its translation: CASSVVSGLDTQYF.

V is TRBV5-1 and J is TRBJ1-5; the match to TRBD1 covers 7 bases. V dropped 1 base and J dropped 6; count of bases not matched to a gene: 4. CDR1 and CDR2 from the germline V gene are SGHRS and YFSETQ. The CDR3 is 14 residues long. CDR3 sequence reads: CASSLRTGVQPQHF. CDR3 in DNA: TGCGCCAGCAGCTTGAGAACAGGGGTTCAGCCCCAGCATTTT.

The chain recombines TRBV4-1 with TRBJ1-1; D unresolved. CDR3 length equals 16 residues. V was clipped by 4 bases and J by 1 base, with 16 bases between them. The germline V gene encodes CDR1 MGHRA and CDR2 YSYEKL. The CDR3 spells CASSPLAWAGNTEAFF. The CDR3 DNA is TGCGCCAGCAGCCCCCTCGCGTGGGCAGGGAACACTGAAGCTTTCTTT.

DNA of the CDR3: TGTGCCAGCAGCCTCGGGGGCTCTGGGGCCAACGTCCTGACTTTC. This gives the protein CASSLGGSGANVLTF. The chain is built from TRBV9 and TRBJ2-6; a weak D match, TRBD2 (6 bases). This CDR3 contains 15 residues. CDR1 is SGDLS and CDR2 is YYNGEE in the germline V gene. V was pared by 4 bases and J by 0 bases, with 8 bases between.

The V gene is TRBV18, the J gene TRBJ2-5; 11 bases align to TRBD2. This CDR3 is built from 15 residues. Germline V gene sequence: CDR1 KGHSH, CDR2 LQKENI. V lost 0 bases, J lost 3 bases, and 0 bases stayed unmatched. The CDR3 spells CASSPPGLAEETQYF. The DNA for the CDR3 is TGTGCCAGCTCACCACCGGGACTAGCGGAAGAGACCCAGTACTTC.

The CDR3 DNA is TGTGCCGTGCAGGATAGCAATCAGCCCCAGCATTTT. This sequence encodes CAVQDSNQPQHF. The chain is built from TRBV28 and TRBJ1-5; no firm D call. CDR3 length equals 12 residues. The germline gives CDR1 MDHEN, CDR2 SYDVKM. Trimming left V 11 bases short and J 0 bases short, with 8 bases between.

The V call is TRBV11-3, the J call TRBJ1-1; no definite D call. Trimming removed 7 bases at V and 6 bases at J, with 12 bases between. CDR3 length: 12 amino acids. Germline CDR1 SGHNT, CDR2 YENEEA. The CDR3 DNA is TGTGCCAGCACCCCCTCCGGGTCTGAAGCTTTCTTT. Protein product: CASTPSGSEAFF.

The chain carries TRBV29-1 and TRBJ1-5; weak D call: TRBD1 (6 bases). Per germline, CDR1 SQVTM and CDR2 ANQGSEA. The CDR3 spans 13 residues. Trimming took off 4 bases at V and 5 bases at J, with 12 bases between the two ends. CDR3 amino acids: CSVAERTDQPQHF. The CDR3 DNA follows: TGCAGCGTTGCGGAAAGGACAGATCAGCCCCAGCATTTT.

This rearrangement joins TRBV6-1 to TRBJ2-5; TRBD2 matches at 10 bases. The J call is uncertain, as TRBJ2-4 better fits the DNA end. The CDR3 is 14 amino acids. Germline CDR1 MNHNS, CDR2 SASEGT. CDR3 sequence reads: CASSEDPSGGIQYF. Written as DNA, the CDR3 is TGTGCCAGCAGTGAAGATCCTAGCGGGGGCATTCAGTACTTC.

The chain has TRBV18 and TRBJ2-1; TRBD1 is a possible D gene (6 bases). Germline assignment: CDR1 KGHSH and CDR2 LQKENI. Trimming cost V 3 bases and J 4 bases, with 13 bases left between them. There are 15 residues in the CDR3. In nucleotides, the CDR3 is TGTGCCAGCTCACCTCTAGGACAGAATTACAATGAGCAGTTCTTC. Its translation: CASSPLGQNYNEQFF.

This chain uses TRBV6-5 with TRBJ1-1; 8 bases align to TRBD1. The CDR3 contains 15 residues. V lost 0 bases, J lost 7 bases, and 7 bases stayed unmatched. The germline gives CDR1 MNHEY, CDR2 SVGAGI. CDR3 sequence reads: CASSYSTGAPHEAFF. The CDR3 DNA is TGTGCCAGCAGTTACTCGACAGGGGCACCTCATGAAGCTTTCTTT.

This sequence joins TRBV27 and TRBJ1-2; 8 bases map to TRBD1. The V and J ends lost 2 bases and 7 bases, in that order; junction bases with no gene match: 3. The CDR3 runs to 13 residues. Germline V gene lookup returns CDR1 MNHEY and CDR2 SMNVEV (reference sequence). The CDR3 reads CASSLDGQGGYTF. CDR3 nucleotide sequence: TGTGCCAGCAGTTTAGACGGACAGGGTGGCTACACCTTC.

V is TRBV27 and J is TRBJ1-6; 7 nucleotides line up with TRBD1. Germline V gives CDR1 MNHEY, CDR2 SMNVEV (reference sequence). The CDR3 is 15 residues long. The ends lost 7 bases at V and 7 bases at J; junction bases unmatched: 10. CDR3 loop: CASTLVGGQNSPLHF. CDR3 nucleotide sequence: TGTGCCAGCACCTTAGTGGGGGGACAGAATTCACCCCTCCACTTT.

The gene calls are TRBV9 and TRBJ2-2; 7 positions agree with TRBD2. The germline V gene encodes CDR1 SGDLS and CDR2 YYNGEE. V lost 3 bases to trimming and J lost 5 bases; unmatched junction nucleotides: 7. This CDR3 has 15 residues. CDR3 sequence: CASSGVAGSTGELFF. The CDR3 nucleotides are TGTGCCAGCAGCGGGGTAGCGGGTAGTACCGGGGAGCTGTTTTTT. Together with reference TRBV9 and TRBJ2-2, the CDR3 gives the full variable domain: DSGVTQTPKHLITATGQRVTLRCSPRSGDLSVYWYQQSLDQGLQFLIQYYNGEERAKGNILERFSAQQFPDLHSELNLSSLELGDSALYFCASSGVAGSTGELFFGEGSRLTVL.

J is TRBJ1-1 and V is TRBV7-2, with no clear D. V dropped 5 bases and J dropped 5 bases, with 12 bases sitting between them. CDR3 length: 13 residues. Germline V gives CDR1 SGHTA, CDR2 FQGNSA. The CDR3 bases are TGTGCCAGCAGCCCAGATCGGGTAACTGAAGCTTTCTTT. This sequence encodes CASSPDRVTEAFF.